This TCR beta chain was profiled in a study of blood T cell repertoires in COVID-19. Study as a whole: COVID-19 samples, acute and convalescent, were from the United States, Italy and Spain. PBMCs, B-cell-depleted T cells, or T cells provided the cDNA or gDNA that made up the material.

How the authors handled the data: Reference gene primer amplification in the assay estimated nucleated cell counts. Sequenced by immunoSEQ multiplex PCR; TCRdb stores in-frame clones only, minus some. V and J calls and clone size follow that table, whereas D and trimming were derived from the DNA. The sample includes 55,000 to 70,000 clones, roughly 92% of them seen just once. The sequenced sample consisted of peripheral blood. This TCR came from a human donor in a cohort sampled during active COVID-19.

CDR3: CASSTPELTDTQYF. For the CDR3, the DNA is TGTGCCAGTAGCACGCCCGAACTCACAGATACGCAGTATTTT. J is TRBJ2-3 and V is TRBV19; D is unresolved. V lost 6 bases and J 2 bases, leaving 12 bases between the germline ends. CDR1 is LNHDA and CDR2 is SQIVND in the germline V gene (reference sequence). The CDR3 totals 14 residues.